The present entry profiles one T cell receptor beta chain with its context. The repertoire was sequenced with immunoSEQ multiplex PCR; TCRdb's copy has only in-frame clones and lacks some. The repertoire holds about 73,000 clones, with around 80% as singletons. This record belongs to a study of blood T cell repertoires in COVID-19. Overall study context: The United States, Italy and Spain supplied acute and convalescent COVID-19 samples. T cells, B-cell-depleted T cells, or PBMCs provided the cDNA or gDNA that served as material.

V lost 4 bases and J lost 4, with 9 bases in between. Germline values: CDR1 SGHAT, CDR2 FQNNGV. The CDR3 runs to 13 residues. The rearrangement uses TRBV11-2 and TRBJ2-3; perhaps TRBD2 as D (6 bases). The TCR sequence derives from a man aged 50-59 years with active COVID-19. Material: peripheral blood. This chain's CDR3 is CASSSGLSDTQYF. In DNA form, the CDR3 reads TGTGCCAGCAGCTCGGGACTGTCAGATACGCAGTATTTT.